This TCR beta chain originates from a study of blood T cell repertoires in COVID-19. Study-level information: Collection of acute and convalescent COVID-19 samples took place in the United States, Italy and Spain.

The protocol was immunoSEQ multiplex PCR, while the TCRdb copy is restricted to in-frame clones and leaves out a portion. The sample records about 98,000 clones, approximately 80% being singletons. The V segment lost 3 bases and the J segment 5 bases; nucleotides outside the gene matches: 4. The CDR3 length is 13 residues. Looked up from germline, CDR1 is SGDLS and CDR2 is YYNGEE. The clonotype originates from a human donor in a cohort sampled during active COVID-19. Input material: peripheral blood. The chain links TRBV9 to TRBJ2-5, with 7 nucleotides matching TRBD1. The CDR3 spells CASSARQGETQYF. The CDR3 coding sequence is TGTGCCAGCAGCGCCCGACAGGGTGAGACCCAGTACTTC.